The T cell receptor (beta chain) described here comes from a study of graft-versus-host responses after intestinal transplantation. Study in general: All recipients were transplanted with multivisceral, liver-intestinal, or isolated intestinal grafts. Every one of the recipients received anti-thymocyte globulin induction and afterwards took tacrolimus and steroids for roughly three years. Overall study results and limits: An association linked early post-transplant HvG declines with peak circulating GvH clone levels. GvH clones were found in recipient marrow; some appeared first in ileum or blood.

TCRdb's table, derived via immunoSEQ multiplex PCR, lists solely in-frame clones and lacks some. The sample carries 90,000 to 120,000 clones, about 87% recorded once. With regard to this clone: Its target is not known.

This CDR3 has 15 residues. With 0 bases clipped from V and 5 bases from J, the junction kept 6 bases outside the gene matches. CDR1 SGHRS and CDR2 YFSETQ come from the germline V gene. The sequence derives from a human donor who was the organ donor for an intestinal transplant. The material was unstimulated CD4+ T cells sorted from spleen or lymph node cells, obtained before transplant. The chain couples TRBV5-1 to TRBJ2-7; the match to TRBD1 covers 9 bases. The CDR3 bases are TGCGCCAGCAGCTTGGCCGGGACAGGGTCCCACGAGCAGTACTTC. Its translation is CASSLAGTGSHEQYF.